Following are 3 T cell receptor beta chains from one sample sequenced in a study of T-cell reconstitution after alpha-beta-depleted transplantation in children. Unique molecular identifiers were built into the TCRbeta library. TCRdb used MiXCR to reprocess the PCR reads, holding one entry per CDR3 protein. The sample lists hundreds of thousands of distinct CDR3 sequences, under 9.5% occurring once. Sequencing used PBMCs from the stem cell graft donor, obtained from the stem cell graft. The receptors originated from a human donor who donated a stem cell graft to a child with acute lymphoblastic leukemia.

In DNA, the CDR3 is TGTGCCAGCAGCTTAGGGCCCTTTTCTCCCGGGGCGCAGGACCCGAATACTAACTATGGCTACACCTTC. It yields the protein CASSLGPFSPGAQDPNTNYGYTF. This chain uses TRBV11-1 with TRBJ1-2; tentatively, D is TRBD1 (5 bases). The CDR3 has 23 amino acids. The ends were cut back, 1 base at V and 0 bases at J, with 33 bases in the middle. Germline CDR1 reads SGHAT; CDR2 reads FQDESV (reference sequence). The full variable domain, in which reference TRBV11-1 and TRBJ1-2 provide the parts outside the CDR3, is EAEVAQSPRYKITEKSQAVAFWCDPISGHATLYWYRQILGQGPELLVQFQDESVVDDSQLPKDRFSAERLKGVDSTLKIQPAELGDSAMYLCASSLGPFSPGAQDPNTNYGYTFGSGTRLTVV.

This clonotype was recorded many times. V is TRBV10-3 and J is TRBJ2-3, with D possibly TRBD1 on 5 matching bases. This CDR3 is built from 15 residues. Germline V CDR1 and CDR2: ENHRY, SYGVKD. V was pared by 2 bases and J by 6 bases, with 15 bases between. This CDR3 reads CAISEMTAKGDTQYF. Here the CDR3 DNA reads TGTGCCATCAGTGAGATGACAGCAAAAGGGGATACGCAGTATTTT.

In its sample, this clonotype was seen many times. The V call is TRBV12-3 or TRBV12-4, the J call TRBJ1-1; D is uncertain. The CDR3 length is 13 residues. The V gene lost 7 bases and the J gene lost 4 bases, with 13 bases spanning the gap. The CDR3 loop is CASTEHGGTEAFF. CDR3 sequence (DNA): TGTGCCAGCACCGAGCATGGAGGCACTGAAGCTTTCTTT.